The table lists the clone carrying this T cell receptor (beta chain) with a count of one. One base away lies a much larger clone, so this may be a sequencing read error. This entry is derived from a study of regulatory T cells in long-lasting Graves disease. Noted time point: newly diagnosed GD, antithyroid drugs for less than 3 months. Preparation of the TCR library used RNA extracted from PBMCs. Investigators prepared the TCR beta libraries by applying iRepertoire HTBI primers and Arm-PCR of CDR3 regions. One entry per CDR3 protein results from TCRdb running MiXCR on the multiplex PCR reads. The repertoire holds around 240,000 distinct CDR3 sequences, with roughly 18% as singletons. A further study also used this sample, focusing on T cells in Graves' hyperthyroidism and ophthalmopathy. This second study says: The hyperthyroidism patients had all been newly diagnosed, and their disease duration was under 2 months. Their ages ranged from 18 to 65 years. In blood, most of the thyroid clonotypes expanded above 0.001 were also present.

Sequenced here: peripheral blood mononuclear cells (PBMCs), sampled at new diagnosis, from a patient treated with antithyroid drugs. The clonotype originates from a woman under 40 with Graves disease.

The CDR3 sequence is CASSSRRSGDTEAFF. The CDR3 nucleotides are TGTGCCAGCAGTTCCCGCCGAAGCGGGGACACTGAAGCTTTCTTT. The rearrangement links TRBV6-2 or TRBV6-3 to TRBJ1-1; D is ambiguous. Deletions cut 4 bases from V and 3 bases from J, with 15 bases between. The CDR3 totals 15 residues. CDR1 is MNHEY and CDR2 is SVGEGT in the germline V gene.